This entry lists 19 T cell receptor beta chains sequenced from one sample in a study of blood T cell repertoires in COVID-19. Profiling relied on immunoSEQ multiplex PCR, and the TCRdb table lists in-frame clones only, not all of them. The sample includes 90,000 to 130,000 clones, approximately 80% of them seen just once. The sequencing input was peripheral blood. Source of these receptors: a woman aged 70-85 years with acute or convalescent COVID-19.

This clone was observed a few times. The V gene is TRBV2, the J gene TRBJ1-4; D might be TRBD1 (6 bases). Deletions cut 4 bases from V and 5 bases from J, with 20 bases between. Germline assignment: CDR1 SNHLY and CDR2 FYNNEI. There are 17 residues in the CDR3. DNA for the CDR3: TGTGCCAGCAGTGGTGGCATTGGACAGTCTAAAAATGAAAAACTGTTTTTT. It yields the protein CASSGGIGQSKNEKLFF.

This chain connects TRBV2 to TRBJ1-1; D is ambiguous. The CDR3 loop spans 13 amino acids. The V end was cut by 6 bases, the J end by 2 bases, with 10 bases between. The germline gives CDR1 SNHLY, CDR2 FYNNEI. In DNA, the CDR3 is TGTGCCAGCAGGAGAGACACCAACACTGAAGCTTTCTTT. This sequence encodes CASRRDTNTEAFF.

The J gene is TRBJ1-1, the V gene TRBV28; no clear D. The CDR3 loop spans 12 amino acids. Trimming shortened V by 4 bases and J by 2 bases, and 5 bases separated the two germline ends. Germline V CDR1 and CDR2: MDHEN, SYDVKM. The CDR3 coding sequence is TGTGCCAGCAGTTCGGTTAACACTGAAGCTTTCTTT. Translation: CASSSVNTEAFF.

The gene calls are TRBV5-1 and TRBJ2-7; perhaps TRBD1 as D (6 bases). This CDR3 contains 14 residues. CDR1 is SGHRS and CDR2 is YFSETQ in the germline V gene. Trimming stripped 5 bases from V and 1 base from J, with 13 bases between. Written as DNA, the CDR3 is TGCGCCAGCAGAAGGGACACCCAATCCTACGAGCAGTACTTC. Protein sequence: CASRRDTQSYEQYF.

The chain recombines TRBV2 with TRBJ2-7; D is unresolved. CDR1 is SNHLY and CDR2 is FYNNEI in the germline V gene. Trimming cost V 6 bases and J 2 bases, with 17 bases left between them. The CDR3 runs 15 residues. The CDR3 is CASRKESGGAYEQYF. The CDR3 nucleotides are TGTGCCAGCAGGAAGGAGTCGGGTGGAGCCTACGAGCAGTACTTC. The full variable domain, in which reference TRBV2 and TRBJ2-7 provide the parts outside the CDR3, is EPEVTQTPSHQVTQMGQEVILRCVPISNHLYFYWYRQILGQKVEFLVSFYNNEISEKSEIFDDQFSVERPDGSNFTLKIRSTKLEDSAMYFCASRKESGGAYEQYFGPGTRLTVT.

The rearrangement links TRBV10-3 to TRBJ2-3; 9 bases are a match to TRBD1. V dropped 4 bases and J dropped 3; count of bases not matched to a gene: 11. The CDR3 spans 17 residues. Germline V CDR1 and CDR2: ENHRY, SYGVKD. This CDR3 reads CAISAGQGAEITDTQYF. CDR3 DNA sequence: TGTGCCATCAGTGCGGGACAGGGAGCGGAGATTACAGATACGCAGTATTTT.

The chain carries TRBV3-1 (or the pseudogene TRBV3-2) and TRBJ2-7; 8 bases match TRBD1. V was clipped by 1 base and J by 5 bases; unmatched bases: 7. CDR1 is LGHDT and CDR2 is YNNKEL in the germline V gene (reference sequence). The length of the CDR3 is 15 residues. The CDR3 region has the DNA TGTGCCAGCAGCCAAGCGGGGACAGGTTCCCACGAGCAGTACTTC. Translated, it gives CASSQAGTGSHEQYF.

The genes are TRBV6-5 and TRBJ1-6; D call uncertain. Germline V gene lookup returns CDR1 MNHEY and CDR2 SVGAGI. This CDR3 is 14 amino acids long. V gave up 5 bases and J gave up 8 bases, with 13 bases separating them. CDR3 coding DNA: TGTGCCAGCAGTCGGACTCAAACGCATTCACCCCTCCACTTT. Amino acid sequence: CASSRTQTHSPLHF.

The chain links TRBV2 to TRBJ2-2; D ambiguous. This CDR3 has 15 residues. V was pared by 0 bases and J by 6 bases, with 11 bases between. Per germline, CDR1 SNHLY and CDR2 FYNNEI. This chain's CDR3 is CASSEALLGAGELFF. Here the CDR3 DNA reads TGTGCCAGCAGTGAAGCCCTGTTAGGAGCCGGGGAGCTGTTTTTT.

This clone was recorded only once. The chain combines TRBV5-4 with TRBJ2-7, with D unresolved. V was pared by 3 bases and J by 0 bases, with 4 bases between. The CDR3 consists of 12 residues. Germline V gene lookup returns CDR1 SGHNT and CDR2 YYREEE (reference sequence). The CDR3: CASSSPSYEQYF. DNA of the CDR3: TGTGCCAGCAGCTCTCCCTCCTACGAGCAGTACTTC.

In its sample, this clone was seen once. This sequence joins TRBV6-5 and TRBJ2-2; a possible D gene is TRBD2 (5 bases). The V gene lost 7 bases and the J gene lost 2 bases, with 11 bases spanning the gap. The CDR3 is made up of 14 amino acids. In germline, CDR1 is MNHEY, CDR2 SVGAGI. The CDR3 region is CASKTGSNTGELFF. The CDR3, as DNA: TGTGCCAGCAAAACGGGAAGCAACACCGGGGAGCTGTTTTTT.

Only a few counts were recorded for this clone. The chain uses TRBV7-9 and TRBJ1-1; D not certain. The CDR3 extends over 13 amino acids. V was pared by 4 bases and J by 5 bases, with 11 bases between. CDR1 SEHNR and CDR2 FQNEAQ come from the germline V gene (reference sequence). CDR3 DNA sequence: TGTGCCAGCAGCTCCGCCCCCGGGACTGAAGCTTTCTTT. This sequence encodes CASSSAPGTEAFF. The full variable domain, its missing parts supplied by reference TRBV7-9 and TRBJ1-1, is DTGVSQNPRHKITKRGQNVTFRCDPISEHNRLYWYRQTLGQGPEFLTYFQNEAQLEKSRLLSDRFSAERPKGSFSTLEIQRTEQGDSAMYLCASSSAPGTEAFFGQGTRLTVV.

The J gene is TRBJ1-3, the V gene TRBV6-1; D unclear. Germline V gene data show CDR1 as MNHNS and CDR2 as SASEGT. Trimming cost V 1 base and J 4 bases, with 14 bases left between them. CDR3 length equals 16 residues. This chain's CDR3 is CASSEVGSSWGNTIYF. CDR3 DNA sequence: TGTGCCAGCAGTGAAGTGGGCAGCTCTTGGGGAAACACCATATATTTT.

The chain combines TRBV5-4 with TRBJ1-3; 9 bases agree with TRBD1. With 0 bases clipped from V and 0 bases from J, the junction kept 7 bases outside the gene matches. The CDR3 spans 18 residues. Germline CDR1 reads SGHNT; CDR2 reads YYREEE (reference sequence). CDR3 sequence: CASSLAQGAFSSGNTIYF. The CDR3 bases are TGTGCCAGCAGCTTGGCACAGGGGGCATTCTCCTCTGGAAACACCATATATTTT.

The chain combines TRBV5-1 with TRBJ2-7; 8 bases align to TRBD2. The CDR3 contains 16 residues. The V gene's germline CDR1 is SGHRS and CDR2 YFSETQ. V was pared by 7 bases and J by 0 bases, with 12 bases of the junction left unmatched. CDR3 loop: CASSPGVAGPSYEQYF. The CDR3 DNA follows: TGCGCCAGCTCACCGGGGGTAGCGGGGCCCTCCTACGAGCAGTACTTC.

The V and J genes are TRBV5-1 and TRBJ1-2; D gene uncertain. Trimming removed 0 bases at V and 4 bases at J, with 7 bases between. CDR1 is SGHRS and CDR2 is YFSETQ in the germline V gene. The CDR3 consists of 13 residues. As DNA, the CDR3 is TGCGCCAGCAGCTTGGCTGGGAGCTATGGCTACACCTTC. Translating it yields CASSLAGSYGYTF.

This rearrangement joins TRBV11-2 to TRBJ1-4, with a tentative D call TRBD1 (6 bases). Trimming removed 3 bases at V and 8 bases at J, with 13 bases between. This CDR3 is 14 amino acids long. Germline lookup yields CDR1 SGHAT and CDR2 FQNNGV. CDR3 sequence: CASSLGTGREKLFF. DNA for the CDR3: TGTGCCAGCAGCTTGGGAACAGGGCGGGAAAAACTGTTTTTT.

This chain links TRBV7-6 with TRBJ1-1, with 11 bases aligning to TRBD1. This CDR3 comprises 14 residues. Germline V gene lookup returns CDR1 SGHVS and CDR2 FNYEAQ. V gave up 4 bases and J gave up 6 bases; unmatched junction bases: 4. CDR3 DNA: TGTGCCAGCAGCTCAGGGACAGGGGGTTCTGAAGCTTTCTTT. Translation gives CASSSGTGGSEAFF.

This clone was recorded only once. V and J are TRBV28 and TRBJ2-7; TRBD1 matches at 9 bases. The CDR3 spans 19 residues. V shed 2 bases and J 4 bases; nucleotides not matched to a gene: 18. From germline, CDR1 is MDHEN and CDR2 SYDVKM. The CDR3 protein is CASSLPPRTGAPIRYEQYF. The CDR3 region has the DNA TGTGCCAGCAGTTTACCCCCTAGGACAGGGGCCCCTATCCGTTACGAGCAGTACTTC.